The clone carrying this T cell receptor (beta chain) was recorded only once. The antigen remains undetermined. The sample is drawn from a study of STAT5B mutations in CD4+ large granular lymphocyte leukemia. Study results and caveats: CD4-sorted patient repertoires seemed more clonal than healthy CD4+ repertoires. Without HLA matching, higher CD4+ than CD8+ T-LGLL clonality could reflect small sample size.

Here immunoSEQ multiplex PCR was the method, and the copy in TCRdb shows in-frame clones only, minus some. The sample records around 50,000 clones, roughly 80% being singletons. From germline, CDR1 is SNHLY and CDR2 FYNNEI. The CDR3 extends over 15 amino acids. Trimming cost V 5 bases and J 0 bases, with 11 bases left between them. This sequence was found in a human donor in good health. J is TRBJ1-5 and V is TRBV2; D not certain. Input material: CD4+ T cells from blood buffy coats. CDR3 nucleotides: TGTGCCAGCAGTCTAAACGGGTATAGCAATCAGCCCCAGCATTTT. As protein: CASSLNGYSNQPQHF.